This T cell receptor (beta chain) was captured by sequencing in a study of PD-L1 blockade in urothelial cancer. Study summary: At 3 weeks (second dose) and 6 weeks after starting treatment, blood was analyzed.

From germline, CDR1 is SNHLY and CDR2 FYNNEI. This CDR3 region has 12 residues. V lost 5 bases to trimming and J lost 4 bases, with 8 bases between them. Spike-ins of synthetic TCR analog templates went into each PCR. Sequenced by immunoSEQ multiplex PCR; TCRdb stores in-frame clones only, minus some. Here the sample spans 85,000 to 90,000 clones, over 65% being singletons. Time point of the sample: pretreatment peripheral blood. Each patient's cancer was a locally advanced or metastatic urothelial carcinoma. Samples spanned pretreatment and treatment, with 1 to 8 time points per patient. The sequence was obtained from a man aged 55 to 69 with urothelial cancer. The sequencing here drew on PBMCs, taken around atezolizumab (anti-PD-L1) treatment. This chain uses TRBV2 with TRBJ2-5; D perhaps matches TRBD2 (5 bases). This chain's CDR3 is CASSTAGETQYF. CDR3 coding DNA: TGTGCCAGCAGTACCGCGGGAGAGACCCAGTACTTC.